These 28 T cell receptor beta chains share one sample of origin, sequenced in a study of Ad26.COV2.S vaccination and SARS-CoV-2 variants. This table comes from immunoSEQ multiplex PCR, and its TCRdb copy is limited to in-frame clones, with some not included. The profile covers roughly 400,000 clones, with about 92% appearing a single time and more than 3.5% taken by the ten largest. Regarding treatment: over 15 received Ad26.COV2.S at low or high dose, single or two shots; about five received placebo; per-sample allocation not given. All samples were drawn on day 63, counting from the first vaccine or placebo injection. The sequencing used peripheral blood, collected in a trial of Ad26.COV2.S vaccine versus placebo. The receptors were sampled from a person aged 18-60 years who received the Ad26.COV2.S COVID-19 vaccine or a placebo.

The chain uses TRBV12-3 or TRBV12-4 and TRBJ2-6; D is undetermined. The CDR3 totals 13 residues. Trimming removed 10 bases from V and 1 base from J, with 8 bases in between. This chain's CDR3 is CATHGSGANVLTF. The CDR3 bases are TGTGCCACGCATGGGTCTGGGGCCAACGTCCTGACTTTC.

CDR3 nucleotide sequence: TGCGCCAGCAGCCAAGATGGGGCGGGGTCTGGGGCCAACGTCCTGACTTTC. This encodes CASSQDGAGSGANVLTF. The gene calls are TRBV4-1 and TRBJ2-6, with a tentative D call TRBD2 (6 bases). V was pared by 0 bases and J by 1 base, with 10 bases between. This CDR3 is 17 amino acids long. CDR1 MGHRA and CDR2 YSYEKL come from the germline V gene.

CDR3 coding DNA: TGTGCCAGCAGCGTAGATGGGGGACCGGGCGCCAGGCATTTT. Encoded protein: CASSVDGGPGARHF. The chain combines TRBV9 with TRBJ1-5, with a weak D call TRBD1 (5 bases). V was cut by 0 bases and J by 15 bases, with 19 bases left in between. Germline V gives CDR1 SGDLS, CDR2 YYNGEE. The CDR3 contains 14 residues.

This sequence joins TRBV19 and TRBJ2-5, with D tentatively TRBD1 or TRBD2 (5 bases each). V gave up 6 bases and J gave up 5 bases, with 13 bases separating them. This CDR3 contains 13 residues. Germline V gene lookup returns CDR1 LNHDA and CDR2 SQIVND (reference sequence). The CDR3 region has the DNA TGTGCCAGTAGGGGTAAGGGACGGGAGACCCAGTACTTC. It specifies CASRGKGRETQYF.

The chain links TRBV19 to TRBJ2-2; the match to TRBD2 covers 11 bases. After removal of 7 bases from V and 4 bases from J, the junction contained 8 bases not matched to a gene. The CDR3 contains 16 residues. Germline lookup yields CDR1 LNHDA and CDR2 SQIVND (reference sequence). Here the CDR3 DNA reads TGTGCCAGTACGAGGGCTAGCGGGAGGTTCACCGGGGAGCTGTTTTTT. It specifies CASTRASGRFTGELFF. Full variable domain (remainder filled in from reference TRBV19 and TRBJ2-2): DGGITQSPKYLFRKEGQNVTLSCEQNLNHDAMYWYRQDPGQGLRLIYYSQIVNDFQKGDIAEGYSVSREKKESFPLTVTSAQKNPTAFYLCASTRASGRFTGELFFGEGSRLTVL.

The chain is built from TRBV19 and TRBJ1-5; D call uncertain. CDR1 and CDR2 from the germline V gene are LNHDA and SQIVND (reference sequence). Trimming took off 5 bases at V and 1 base at J, with 12 bases between the two ends. The CDR3 has 15 amino acids. The CDR3 loop is CASSPERLSNQPQHF. The DNA of the CDR3 is TGTGCCAGTAGTCCGGAACGGCTAAGCAATCAGCCCCAGCATTTT.

The chain joins TRBV19 to TRBJ2-7; D is possibly TRBD2 (6 bases). The CDR3 is 15 amino acids. Per the germline V gene, CDR1 is LNHDA and CDR2 is SQIVND (reference sequence). Trimming took off 8 bases at V and 0 bases at J, with 17 bases between the two ends. The DNA of the CDR3 is TGTGCCAGTTCACGGGGGTTGGGGGACTCCTACGAGCAGTACTTC. Translating it yields CASSRGLGDSYEQYF. Filled out from reference TRBV19 and TRBJ2-7, the complete variable domain reads DGGITQSPKYLFRKEGQNVTLSCEQNLNHDAMYWYRQDPGQGLRLIYYSQIVNDFQKGDIAEGYSVSREKKESFPLTVTSAQKNPTAFYLCASSRGLGDSYEQYFGPGTRLTVT.

Many counts were recorded for this clone. The rearrangement joins TRBV4-1 to TRBJ2-2, with TRBD2 as a possible D gene (6 bases). The germline CDR1 and CDR2 sequences are MGHRA and YSYEKL. The CDR3 consists of 16 residues. V was cut by 0 bases and J by 0 bases, with 8 bases left in between. CDR3 protein: CASSQEAGPNTGELFF. CDR3 DNA: TGCGCCAGCAGCCAAGAGGCGGGGCCGAACACCGGGGAGCTGTTTTTT.

V usage is TRBV12-5 and J usage is TRBJ2-1; 9 bases are a match to TRBD2. The CDR3 has 16 residues. Looked up from germline, CDR1 is LGHNT and CDR2 is FRNRAP. V gave up 0 bases and J gave up 9 bases; unmatched junction bases: 9. The CDR3 DNA reads as TGTGCTAGTGGTTTGGTACTGGCGGGAGGGTCAGGTGAGCAGTTCTTC. It yields the protein CASGLVLAGGSGEQFF. The full variable domain, in which reference TRBV12-5 and TRBJ2-1 provide the parts outside the CDR3, is DARVTQTPRHKVTEMGQEVTMRCQPILGHNTVFWYRQTMMQGLELLAYFRNRAPLDDSGMPKDRFSAEMPDATLATLKIQPSEPRDSAVYFCASGLVLAGGSGEQFFGPGTRLTVL.

Here the CDR3 DNA reads TGTGCCAGCAGCCCCACCCGGGGAGAGCAGTTCTTC. Encoded protein: CASSPTRGEQFF. The gene calls are TRBV7-3 and TRBJ2-1; TRBD2 is a possible D gene (5 bases). Trimming removed 5 bases from V and 10 bases from J, with 12 bases in between. CDR1 and CDR2 from the germline V gene are SGHTA and FQGTGA. This CDR3 spans 12 amino acids.

The V gene is TRBV11-2, the J gene TRBJ2-1; D gene uncertain. The CDR3 totals 11 residues. Trimming left V 8 bases short and J 8 bases short, with 10 bases between. Germline CDR1 is SGHAT and CDR2 is FQNNGV. The DNA for the CDR3 is TGTGCCAGCTCACAACACGATGAGCAGTTCTTC. It specifies CASSQHDEQFF.

This clone was observed once. The chain has TRBV7-9 and TRBJ2-7; no clear D. The CDR3 is 16 residues long. Germline V lookup: CDR1 SEHNR, CDR2 FQNEAQ (reference sequence). Deletions cut 5 bases from V and 0 bases from J, with 17 bases between. This CDR3 reads CASSPPFTPSSYEQYF. The DNA for the CDR3 is TGTGCCAGCAGCCCCCCTTTCACCCCATCCTCCTACGAGCAGTACTTC.

The genes are TRBV11-3 and TRBJ2-3; D unresolved. V was clipped by 5 bases and J by 6 bases, with 15 bases between them. Germline V lookup: CDR1 SGHNT, CDR2 YENEEA. The CDR3 sequence is 14 residues long. The CDR3 is CASSPGSAGDTQYF. The CDR3 DNA sequence: TGTGCCAGCAGCCCCGGGTCGGCTGGTGATACGCAGTATTTT.

This chain uses TRBV5-4 with TRBJ2-3; 10 bases match TRBD2. CDR1 is SGHNT and CDR2 is YYREEE in the germline V gene (reference sequence). This CDR3 comprises 16 residues. The V gene end was trimmed by 2 bases and the J gene end by 6 bases; junction bases not matched to a gene: 9. CDR3 protein: CASSFTSGVGSDTQYF. Here the CDR3 DNA reads TGTGCCAGCAGCTTCACTAGCGGGGTGGGTTCCGATACGCAGTATTTT. Together with reference TRBV5-4 and TRBJ2-3, the CDR3 gives the full variable domain: ETGVTQSPTHLIKTRGQQVTLRCSSQSGHNTVSWYQQALGQGPQFIFQYYREEENGRGNFPPRFSGLQFPNYSSELNVNALELDDSALYLCASSFTSGVGSDTQYFGPGTRLTVL.

This rearrangement joins TRBV7-8 to TRBJ1-2; D remains unclear. This CDR3 region has 20 residues. V gave up 0 bases and J gave up 1 base, with 24 bases separating them. Germline values: CDR1 SGHVS, CDR2 FQNEAQ. DNA of the CDR3: TGTGCCAGCAGCTTAGCTAGGGTCATTACACCAGAAAACCGTAACTATGGCTACACCTTC. It codes for CASSLARVITPENRNYGYTF.

J is TRBJ1-1 and V is TRBV10-3; D is possibly TRBD1 (5 bases). Looked up from germline, CDR1 is ENHRY and CDR2 is SYGVKD. The CDR3 spans 16 residues. V was clipped by 6 bases and J by 7 bases, with 24 bases between them. The CDR3 nucleotides read TGTGCCATCAGAGCGTATGGAGGGGCGTTGGGGAATGAAGCTTTCTTT. As protein: CAIRAYGGALGNEAFF.

CDR3 sequence: CASSIEGTGGRETQYF. For the CDR3, the DNA is TGTGCCAGTAGTATAGAGGGGACAGGGGGCCGAGAGACCCAGTACTTC. The chain joins TRBV19 to TRBJ2-5; 12 nucleotides agree with TRBD1. CDR1 is LNHDA and CDR2 is SQIVND in the germline V gene (reference sequence). This CDR3 has 16 amino acids. V shed 0 bases and J 4 bases; nucleotides not matched to a gene: 3.

The chain carries TRBV5-1 and TRBJ1-1; D unresolved. The CDR3 is made up of 14 amino acids. V was pared by 0 bases and J by 1 base, with 7 bases between. The germline gives CDR1 SGHRS, CDR2 YFSETQ. CDR3 protein: CASSLESENTEAFF. Written as DNA, the CDR3 is TGCGCCAGCAGCTTGGAATCTGAGAACACTGAAGCTTTCTTT.

This chain connects TRBV5-1 to TRBJ2-5, with D possibly being TRBD2 (6 bases). CDR3 size: 13 residues. CDR1 is SGHRS and CDR2 is YFSETQ in the germline V gene. V lost 5 bases, J lost 2 bases, and 10 bases lay in between. The CDR3 loop is CASRTGTQETQYF. As DNA, the CDR3 is TGCGCCAGCAGGACCGGGACTCAAGAGACCCAGTACTTC.

The chain couples TRBV7-8 to TRBJ2-3; TRBD2 agrees at 10 bases. The CDR3 sequence is 18 residues long. CDR1 is SGHVS and CDR2 is FQNEAQ in the germline V gene. The V gene end was trimmed by 6 bases and the J gene end by 2 bases; junction bases not matched to a gene: 14. The CDR3 bases are TGTGCCAGCAGTCCCTCGCCCAGCGGGAGGGCCTTCACAGATACGCAGTATTTT. Its protein is CASSPSPSGRAFTDTQYF.

The chain carries TRBV6-5 and TRBJ2-7; 10 bases match TRBD2. This CDR3 region has 13 residues. In germline, CDR1 is MNHEY, CDR2 SVGAGI. J was trimmed by 2 bases and V by 10 bases; bases with no gene match: 5. The CDR3 nucleotides are TGTGCCACCGAGACTAGCGGGCCCTACGAGCAGTACTTC. This translates into CATETSGPYEQYF.

This chain uses TRBV5-6 with TRBJ2-3; D remains unclear. Per the germline V gene, CDR1 is SGHDT and CDR2 is YYEEEE. The CDR3 sequence is 14 residues long. V lost 0 bases and J lost 2, with 7 bases in between. Here the CDR3 DNA reads TGTGCCAGCAGCTTGGGGGGTAACACAGATACGCAGTATTTT. Translated, it gives CASSLGGNTDTQYF. The whole variable domain, remainder taken from reference TRBV5-6 and TRBJ2-3, is DAGVTQSPTHLIKTRGQQVTLRCSPKSGHDTVSWYQQALGQGPQFIFQYYEEEERQRGNFPDRFSGHQFPNYSSELNVNALLLGDSALYLCASSLGGNTDTQYFGPGTRLTVL.

The chain couples TRBV28 to TRBJ2-3; the D call may be TRBD1 or TRBD2 (5 bases each). Germline V gene lookup returns CDR1 MDHEN and CDR2 SYDVKM. The CDR3 is made up of 17 amino acids. The V and J ends lost 4 bases and 2 bases respectively, with 19 bases between them. The CDR3 loop reads CASSSSGAWGLTDTQYF. As DNA, the CDR3 is TGTGCCAGCAGTTCCTCCGGGGCTTGGGGTCTCACAGATACGCAGTATTTT.

This chain connects TRBV9 to TRBJ1-2; 8 nucleotides align to TRBD1. Germline loops: CDR1 SGDLS, CDR2 YYNGEE. The CDR3 runs 14 residues. The ends lost 4 bases at V and 2 bases at J; junction bases unmatched: 4. The CDR3 nucleotides are TGTGCCAGCAGCCCAAGGACAGGGAACTATGGCTACACCTTC. This sequence encodes CASSPRTGNYGYTF.

V and J are TRBV19 and TRBJ2-3, with D possibly TRBD1 on 6 matching bases. V was cut by 4 bases and J by 4 bases, with 12 bases left in between. Germline CDR1 and CDR2: LNHDA and SQIVND (reference sequence). CDR3 length: 14 residues. The CDR3 protein is CASSTYRESDTQYF. CDR3 DNA: TGTGCCAGTAGTACATACAGGGAGTCAGATACGCAGTATTTT.

V and J are TRBV5-4 and TRBJ2-7; a weak D match, TRBD1 (6 bases). V lost 4 bases and J 1 base, leaving 15 bases between the germline ends. This CDR3 region has 15 residues. The germline V gene encodes CDR1 SGHNT and CDR2 YYREEE (reference sequence). This CDR3 reads CASSRDGGLSYEQYF. The CDR3, as DNA: TGTGCCAGCAGCCGGGATGGGGGCCTTTCCTACGAGCAGTACTTC. Based on the CDR3 plus reference TRBV5-4 and TRBJ2-7, the full variable domain is ETGVTQSPTHLIKTRGQQVTLRCSSQSGHNTVSWYQQALGQGPQFIFQYYREEENGRGNFPPRFSGLQFPNYSSELNVNALELDDSALYLCASSRDGGLSYEQYFGPGTRLTVT.

The V call is TRBV10-3, the J call TRBJ2-1; 9 nucleotides align to TRBD2. This CDR3 is 14 amino acids long. V was pared by 7 bases and J by 3 bases, with 4 bases of the junction left unmatched. Germline V lookup: CDR1 ENHRY, CDR2 SYGVKD. CDR3 sequence reads: CAINGGRDYNEQFF. CDR3 nucleotide sequence: TGTGCCATCAATGGCGGGAGGGACTACAATGAGCAGTTCTTC.

This chain connects TRBV13 to TRBJ1-1, with TRBD1 identical over 7 bases. CDR1 PRHDT and CDR2 FYEKMQ come from the germline V gene (reference sequence). V lost 6 bases and J lost 7; bases outside the gene matches: 8. This CDR3 is 13 amino acids long. CDR3 sequence reads: CASSPGQRREAFF. CDR3 coding DNA: TGTGCCAGCAGTCCGGGACAGCGTCGTGAAGCTTTCTTT.